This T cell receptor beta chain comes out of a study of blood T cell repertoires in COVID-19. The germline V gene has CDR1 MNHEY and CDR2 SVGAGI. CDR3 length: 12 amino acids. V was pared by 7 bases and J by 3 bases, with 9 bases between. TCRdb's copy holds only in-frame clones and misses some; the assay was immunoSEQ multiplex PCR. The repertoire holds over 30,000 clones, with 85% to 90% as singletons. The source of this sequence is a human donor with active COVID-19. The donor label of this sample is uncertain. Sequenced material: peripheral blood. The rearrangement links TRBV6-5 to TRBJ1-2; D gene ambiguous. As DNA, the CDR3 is TGTGCCAGCACCCACCCAGACTATGGCTACACCTTC. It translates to CASTHPDYGYTF.